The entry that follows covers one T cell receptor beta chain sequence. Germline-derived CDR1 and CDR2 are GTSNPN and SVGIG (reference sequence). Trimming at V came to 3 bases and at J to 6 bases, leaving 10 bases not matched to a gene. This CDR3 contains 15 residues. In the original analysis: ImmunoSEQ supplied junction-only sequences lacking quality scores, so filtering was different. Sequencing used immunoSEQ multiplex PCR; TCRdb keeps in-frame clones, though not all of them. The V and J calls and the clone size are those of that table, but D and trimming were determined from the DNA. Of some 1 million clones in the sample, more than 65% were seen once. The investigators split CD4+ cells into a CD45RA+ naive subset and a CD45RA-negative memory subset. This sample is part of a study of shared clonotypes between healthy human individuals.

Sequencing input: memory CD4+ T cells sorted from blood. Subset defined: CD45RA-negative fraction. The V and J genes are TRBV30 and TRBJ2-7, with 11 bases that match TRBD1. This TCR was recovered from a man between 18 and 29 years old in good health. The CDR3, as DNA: TGTGCCTGGAGCGAACCGAGGGACAGGGGGAGCGAGCAGTACTTC. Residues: CAWSEPRDRGSEQYF.